This T cell receptor beta chain is from a study of T cell repertoires in cytomegalovirus infection. Study as a whole: Public TCR beta signatures provided an indication of both CMV infection and a matching HLA type. General study points: Summed frequency of shared TCR beta families picked out CMV carriers who also had the relevant HLA. HLA-C-restricted, CMV-specific TCR beta clonotypes were dominant ex vivo.

The CDR3 is made up of 12 amino acids. Germline V gene lookup returns CDR1 MNHNS and CDR2 SASEGT. Comments on this clonotype: Its antigen remains unidentified. Germline and junction disagree at one end, which may indicate a read error.

MiXCR, applied by TCRdb to the reads, yields one record per CDR3 protein. The sample includes approximately 100,000 distinct CDR3 sequences, 23% of them seen just once. This TCR came from a human donor in good health (CMV status not recorded). Some clones in this sample may be carry-over from other donors' samples. The sequenced material came from CD8+ T cells from PBMCs. The chain couples TRBV6-1 to TRBJ1-2, with D perhaps matching TRBD1 (5 bases). This CDR3 is CANSEGVWGYTF. In nucleotides, the CDR3 is TGTGCCAACAGTGAAGGGGTTTGGGGCTACACCTTC.